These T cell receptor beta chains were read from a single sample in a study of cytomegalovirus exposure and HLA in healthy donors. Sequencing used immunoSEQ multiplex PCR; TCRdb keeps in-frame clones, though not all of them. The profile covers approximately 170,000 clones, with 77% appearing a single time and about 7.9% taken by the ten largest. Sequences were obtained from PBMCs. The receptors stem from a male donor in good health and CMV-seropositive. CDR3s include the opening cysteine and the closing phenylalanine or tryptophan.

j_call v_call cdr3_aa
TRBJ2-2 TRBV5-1 CASSSSGPYTGELFF
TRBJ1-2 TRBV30 CAWSQGAGGYTF
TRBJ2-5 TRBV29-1 CSVTGTLGGETQYF
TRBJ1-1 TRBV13 CASSISPDTGTEAFF
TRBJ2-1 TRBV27 CASSGDSSADNEQFF
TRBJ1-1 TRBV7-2 CASSPRRGEAFF
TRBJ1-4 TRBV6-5 CASSPYLGESEKLFF
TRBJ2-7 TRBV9 CASSEAGEAYEQYF
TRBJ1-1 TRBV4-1 CASSQESGPRGTEAFF
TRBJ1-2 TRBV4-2 CASSQAQTPYGYTF
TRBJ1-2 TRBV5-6 CASSQNSIRNYGYTF
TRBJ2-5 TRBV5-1 CASSTGVSETQYF
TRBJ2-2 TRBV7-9 CASSLRGAHTGELFF
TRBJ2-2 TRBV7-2 CASSQLAGGVTGELFF
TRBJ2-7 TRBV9 CASSPGTYYEQYF
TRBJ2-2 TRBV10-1 CASSESLTGELFF
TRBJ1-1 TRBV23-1 CASSPLDRGFPNTEAFF
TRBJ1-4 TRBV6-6 CASSWGTAATNEKLFF
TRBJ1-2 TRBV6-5 CASSQLLGGFYGYTF
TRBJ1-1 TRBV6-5 CASSYSRGRVNTEAFF
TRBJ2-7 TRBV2 CASRTGLNSYEQYF
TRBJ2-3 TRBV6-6 CASSYSERTSTDTQYF
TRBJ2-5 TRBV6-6 CASSDGTGGRETQYF
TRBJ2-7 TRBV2 CASSGQGNEQYF
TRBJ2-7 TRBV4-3 CASSQDLMGGPYEQYF
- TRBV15 CATSAQMGVSIVEQYF
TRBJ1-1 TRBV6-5 CASSYSSGTGSTEAFF
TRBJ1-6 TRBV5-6 CASSLPGQGLSPLHF
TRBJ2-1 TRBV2 CASMPGSPHEQFF
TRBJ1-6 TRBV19 CASSPGGDSPLHF
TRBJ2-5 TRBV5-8 CASSPGDRPQETQYF
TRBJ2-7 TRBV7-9 CASSLATGAIPYEQYF
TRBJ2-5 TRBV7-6 CASSVLAGRIEETQYF
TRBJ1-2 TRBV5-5 CASSLGPLRAYYGYTF
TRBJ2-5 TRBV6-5 CASSVLAGGEETQYF
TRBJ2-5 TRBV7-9 CASSWGSGGDQTQYF
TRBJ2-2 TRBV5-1 CASSTKWTAANTGELFF
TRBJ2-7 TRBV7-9 CASSGQGYEQYF
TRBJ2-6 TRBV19 CASSLWVRQASSGANVLTF